The 24 T cell receptor beta chains below come from one sample, sequenced in a study of blood T cell repertoires in COVID-19. Libraries were prepared by immunoSEQ multiplex PCR; TCRdb keeps only in-frame clonotypes and omits some of them. Among fewer than 200,000 clones listed, around 85% were seen once. Sequencing input: peripheral blood. The receptor set was obtained from a human donor with acute or convalescent COVID-19. The donor label of this sample is uncertain.

The chain recombines TRBV27 with TRBJ1-6, with D unresolved. The CDR3 runs to 14 residues. CDR1 is MNHEY, CDR2 SMNVEV, per germline (reference sequence). Between the trimmed V and J ends, which lost 2 bases and 6 bases, there was a span of 8 bases. In DNA form, the CDR3 reads TGTGCCAGCAGTTTAAGGGAGGGTAATTCACCCCTCCACTTT. This encodes CASSLREGNSPLHF.

Of note for this clone: One end of the junction fails to match germline, which may point to a read error. V gene TRBV28 combines with J gene TRBJ1-4, with 8 bases lining up with TRBD1. CDR1 is MDHEN, CDR2 SYDVKM, per germline. The CDR3 length is 14 residues. The CDR3 sequence is CASRLDRGRERLFF. In DNA, the CDR3 is TGTGCCAGCAGATTAGACAGGGGAAGGGAAAGACTGTTTTTT.

The chain has TRBV11-2 and TRBJ2-5; 9 bases line up with TRBD2. There are 19 residues in the CDR3. V dropped 4 bases and J dropped 3; count of bases not matched to a gene: 18. Germline V CDR1 and CDR2: SGHAT, FQNNGV. The DNA of the CDR3 is TGTGCCAGCAGCTACCCCCCCTGGGGTAGCGGGGGATTGGAAGAGACCCAGTACTTC. Translated: CASSYPPWGSGGLEETQYF.

This chain connects TRBV12-5 to TRBJ2-5; 10 positions agree with TRBD2. The CDR3 consists of 17 residues. Germline assignment: CDR1 LGHNT and CDR2 FRNRAP. With V trimmed by 1 base and J by 5 bases, 10 bases remained unmatched. CDR3: CASGLALAGDFRETQYF. CDR3 nucleotides: TGTGCTAGTGGTTTGGCCCTAGCGGGGGATTTCAGGGAGACCCAGTACTTC.

The chain is built from TRBV3-1 (or the pseudogene TRBV3-2) and TRBJ2-3; 9 nucleotides agree with TRBD2. Germline V CDR1 and CDR2: LGHDT, YNNKEL (reference sequence). V dropped 0 bases and J dropped 7; count of bases not matched to a gene: 8. The CDR3 is 16 amino acids. The CDR3 bases are TGTGCCAGCAGCCAAGATGTTAGCGGGGGTGGAAATACGCAGTATTTT. Translated: CASSQDVSGGGNTQYF.

The rearrangement joins TRBV7-9 to TRBJ1-2; 8 bases are shared with TRBD1. Germline lookup yields CDR1 SEHNR and CDR2 FQNEAQ (reference sequence). The CDR3 covers 17 residues. The ends lost 5 bases at V and 2 bases at J; junction bases unmatched: 13. This CDR3 is CASSPAGGQGANYGYTF. The CDR3, as DNA: TGTGCCAGCAGCCCAGCTGGAGGGCAGGGGGCAAACTATGGCTACACCTTC.

CDR3 nucleotide sequence: TGTGCCTGGAGAAGGACTATGAACACTGAAGCTTTCTTT. This codes for CAWRRTMNTEAFF. The chain uses TRBV30 and TRBJ1-1; D is unresolved. V was clipped by 3 bases and J by 0 bases, with 8 bases between them. The CDR3 has 13 residues. Germline values: CDR1 GTSNPN, CDR2 SVGIG (reference sequence).

At least ten counts were recorded for this clone. The V and J genes are TRBV19 and TRBJ2-5, with 9 bases aligning to TRBD2. The junction had 5 bases not matched to a gene; V was cut back by 1 base and J by 2 bases. This CDR3 is built from 16 residues. The germline V gene encodes CDR1 LNHDA and CDR2 SQIVND (reference sequence). CDR3 coding DNA: TGTGCCAGTAGTATAGTTCCTAGCGGGGTACAAGAGACCCAGTACTTC. Its translation is CASSIVPSGVQETQYF.

The chain is built from TRBV2 and TRBJ2-5, with D perhaps matching TRBD1 (5 bases). The CDR3 is 15 amino acids. V lost 1 base and J lost 1, with 10 bases in between. The germline V gene has CDR1 SNHLY and CDR2 FYNNEI. The CDR3 nucleotides read TGTGCCAGCAGTGAAGTAGGGGCTATCCAAGAGACCCAGTACTTC. Protein: CASSEVGAIQETQYF.

V is TRBV6-5 and J is TRBJ2-1; D might be TRBD1 (5 bases). The germline gives CDR1 MNHEY, CDR2 SVGAGI. The CDR3 length is 15 residues. V was shortened by 6 bases and J by 0 bases, with 12 bases between the two germline ends. CDR3 coding DNA: TGTGCCAGCAGGCCCCAGGGCCACTCCTACAATGAGCAGTTCTTC. Amino acids: CASRPQGHSYNEQFF.

This clone was seen a few times. This CDR3 reads CASSALAGHTQYF. As DNA, the CDR3 is TGTGCCAGCAGCGCGCTAGCGGGTCATACGCAGTATTTT. This rearrangement joins TRBV7-3 to TRBJ2-3; 8 positions agree with TRBD2. Unmatched junction bases numbered 5, after V lost 5 bases and J lost 7 bases. The germline gives CDR1 SGHTA, CDR2 FQGTGA. This CDR3 has 13 residues.

V is TRBV10-1 and J is TRBJ1-1; no clear D. Deletions cut 2 bases from V and 1 base from J, with 8 bases between. The CDR3 is 14 amino acids. Germline V lookup: CDR1 WNHNN, CDR2 SYGVQD (reference sequence). CDR3 protein: CASSEGGRNTEAFF. Written as DNA, the CDR3 is TGCGCCAGCAGTGAGGGAGGAAGGAACACTGAAGCTTTCTTT.

The CDR3 loop is CASSVVSGGRFDEQFF. For the CDR3, the DNA is TGTGCCAGCAGCGTAGTGTCGGGGGGGAGGTTTGATGAGCAGTTCTTC. This chain uses TRBV9 with TRBJ2-1; 8 positions agree with TRBD2. Germline values: CDR1 SGDLS, CDR2 YYNGEE. CDR3 length: 16 residues. Trimming cost V 0 bases and J 8 bases; bases outside gene matches: 10.

The chain couples TRBV28 to TRBJ1-2; the D is unclear. The V and J ends lost 6 bases and 5 bases respectively, with 10 bases between them. The length of the CDR3 is 12 residues. Germline values: CDR1 MDHEN, CDR2 SYDVKM. The CDR3 DNA is TGTGCCAGCAGCTCAACGGGGTATGGCTACACCTTC. Encoded protein: CASSSTGYGYTF.

V is TRBV28 and J is TRBJ1-3, with TRBD1 matching over 12 bases. V dropped 3 bases and J dropped 4; count of bases not matched to a gene: 7. The CDR3 contains 17 residues. The germline V gene encodes CDR1 MDHEN and CDR2 SYDVKM. CDR3 loop: CASSLPGQGAGGNTIYF. The CDR3 DNA reads TGTGCCAGCAGTTTGCCGGGACAGGGGGCAGGGGGAAACACCATATATTTT. The full variable domain, its missing parts supplied by reference TRBV28 and TRBJ1-3, is DVKVTQSSRYLVKRTGEKVFLECVQDMDHENMFWYRQDPGLGLRLIYFSYDVKMKEKGDIPEGYSVSREKKERFSLILESASTNQTSMYLCASSLPGQGAGGNTIYFGEGSWLTVV.

The chain employs TRBV3-1 (or the pseudogene TRBV3-2) and TRBJ1-1; the D gene is possibly TRBD1 (6 bases). The length of the CDR3 is 16 residues. CDR1 and CDR2 from the germline V gene are LGHDT and YNNKEL (reference sequence). V shed 2 bases and J shed 0 bases, with 13 bases lying between them. CDR3 in DNA: TGTGCCAGCAGCCAAAGAAGGACAGACATGAACACTGAAGCTTTCTTT. Protein: CASSQRRTDMNTEAFF.

The V call is TRBV10-2, the J call TRBJ2-2, with 10 bases identical to TRBD1. CDR3 length: 17 residues. The germline gives CDR1 WSHSY, CDR2 SAAADI. With 8 bases clipped from V and 4 bases from J, the junction kept 13 bases outside the gene matches. The CDR3 region has the DNA TGCGCCAGCCGGGGACAGGGGCCAACTAAAAGCACCGGGGAGCTGTTTTTT. Translated: CASRGQGPTKSTGELFF.

This clone was seen just once. V is TRBV4-2 and J is TRBJ2-1, with 7 nucleotides matching TRBD2. Germline-derived CDR1 and CDR2 are LGHNA and YNFKEQ. The V and J ends lost 1 base and 10 bases, in that order; junction bases with no gene match: 10. The CDR3 loop spans 15 amino acids. The CDR3 bases are TGTGCCAGCAGCCAAGGCCGGACTAGAATTGAAGAGCAGTTCTTC. Amino acid sequence: CASSQGRTRIEEQFF.

This chain connects TRBV7-3 to TRBJ2-3, with TRBD1 identical over 9 bases. In germline, CDR1 is SGHTA, CDR2 FQGTGA. The junction had 14 bases not matched to a gene; V was cut back by 5 bases and J by 5 bases. The CDR3 has 17 residues. CDR3 in DNA: TGTGCCAGCAGCGCACACAGGGGGCTAGGGTTTATAGATACGCAGTATTTT. This gives the protein CASSAHRGLGFIDTQYF.

This rearrangement joins TRBV27 to TRBJ1-4; 8 bases are a match to TRBD1. Germline CDR1 MNHEY, CDR2 SMNVEV (reference sequence). This CDR3 is built from 16 residues. Trimming took 5 bases from V and 8 from J; bases not matched to a gene: 13. The CDR3 is CASSPFSARGLEKLFF. The CDR3 DNA is TGTGCCAGCAGTCCCTTTTCGGCCAGGGGGCTAGAAAAACTGTTTTTT.

CDR3 DNA sequence: TGTGCCAGTAGTAAGGGACAGAGGAGCAATCAGCCCCAGCATTTT. Protein product: CASSKGQRSNQPQHF. V gene TRBV19 combines with J gene TRBJ1-5, with TRBD1 matching 7 bases. The CDR3 is 15 residues long. J was trimmed by 1 base and V by 4 bases; bases with no gene match: 4. Germline V gene data show CDR1 as LNHDA and CDR2 as SQIVND (reference sequence).

The J gene is TRBJ1-6, the V gene TRBV5-1, with TRBD1 identical over 12 bases. The junction had 16 bases not matched to a gene; V was cut back by 7 bases and J by 8 bases. The germline V gene encodes CDR1 SGHRS and CDR2 YFSETQ. The CDR3 length is 18 residues. The CDR3 loop is CASRSQGQGAAKYSPLHF. As DNA, the CDR3 is TGCGCCAGCCGGTCTCAGGGACAGGGGGCCGCGAAGTATTCACCCCTCCACTTT.

The chain combines TRBV29-1 with TRBJ2-2; TRBD1 is a possible D gene (6 bases). The CDR3 consists of 14 residues. V was pared by 6 bases and J by 5 bases, with 16 bases between. Looked up from germline, CDR1 is SQVTM and CDR2 is ANQGSEA. The CDR3: CSVTPQGRTGELFF. The CDR3 DNA reads TGCAGCGTCACCCCTCAGGGGAGAACCGGGGAGCTGTTTTTT.

This sequence joins TRBV19 and TRBJ1-1; 7 bases fit TRBD1. Germline V gene data show CDR1 as LNHDA and CDR2 as SQIVND (reference sequence). V gave up 5 bases and J gave up 7 bases; unmatched junction bases: 10. The CDR3 length is 14 residues. The CDR3 nucleotides read TGTGCCAGTAGTTGGAGGGGGCGTCCTTTTGAAGCTTTCTTT. Translated: CASSWRGRPFEAFF.